The 7 T cell receptor beta chains reported below all come from one sample, sequenced in a study of post-analysis software for immune sequencing data. The study's findings and limits: In patients, TRBV5-6, TRBV5-1 and TRBV20-1 belonged to roughly 5 TRBV segments found more frequently than in controls.

No antigen is known for these receptors. Carried by the TCR beta cDNA libraries were unique molecular identifiers. TCRdb re-derived calls from the PCR reads in MiXCR, one entry per CDR3 protein. The table shows around 700,000 distinct CDR3 sequences, with approximately 59% occurring only once. The material sequenced was blood. All receptors come from a girl aged 2 to 9 with multiple sclerosis.

V and J are TRBV2 and TRBJ2-7; possibly TRBD2 for D (5 bases). The better agreement between TRBJ2-5 and the DNA end casts doubt on the J call. The CDR3 consists of 14 residues. The germline CDR1 and CDR2 sequences are SNHLY and FYNNEI. Here the CDR3 DNA reads TGTGCCAGCAAGAGGGAGCTAGTGGCACAGACCCAGTACTTC. Amino acids: CASKRELVAQTQYF.

The V gene is TRBV10-2, the J gene TRBJ2-1; weak D call: TRBD2 (7 bases). Trimming cost V 2 bases and J 2 bases, with 13 bases left between them. This CDR3 spans 16 amino acids. CDR1 is WSHSY, CDR2 SAAADI, per germline. The CDR3 spells CASSEGGLAAYNEQFF. CDR3 sequence (DNA): TGCGCCAGCAGTGAGGGGGGGCTAGCGGCCTACAATGAGCAGTTCTTC.

The chain has TRBV7-3 and TRBJ1-6; 9 bases align to TRBD1. Per germline, CDR1 SGHTA and CDR2 FQGTGA. This CDR3 region has 13 residues. Trimming removed 4 bases from V and 12 bases from J; junction bases left unmatched: 4. CDR3 protein: CASSSLTGGPLHF. Here the CDR3 DNA reads TGTGCCAGCAGCTCCCTGACAGGGGGACCCCTCCACTTT.

This clonotype has just a few counts. J is TRBJ2-7 and V is TRBV5-6; the match to TRBD1 covers 8 bases. This CDR3 has 15 residues. CDR1 and CDR2 (germline): SGHDT, YYEEEE. The J segment lost 2 bases and the V segment lost 2 bases, leaving 6 bases of the junction unmatched. The CDR3 protein is CASSLPTGAAYEQYF. For the CDR3, the DNA is TGTGCCAGCAGCTTACCGACAGGGGCTGCCTACGAGCAGTACTTC.

J is TRBJ2-7 and V is TRBV5-1, with D possibly being TRBD1 (5 bases). CDR3 length: 14 amino acids. The germline gives CDR1 SGHRS, CDR2 YFSETQ. Trimming shortened V by 4 bases and J by 3 bases, and 14 bases separated the two germline ends. The CDR3 spells CASSLRSGNYEQYF. Here the CDR3 DNA reads TGCGCCAGCAGCCTAAGGTCAGGGAACTACGAGCAGTACTTC.

The gene calls are TRBV12-3 or TRBV12-4 and TRBJ1-2; D may be TRBD1 (6 bases). Trimming took 2 bases from V and 4 from J, leaving 11 bases between them. The CDR3 runs 14 residues. DNA for the CDR3: TGTGCCAGCAGTTTACAGGGGCTCGGCTATGGCTACACCTTC. Protein: CASSLQGLGYGYTF.

The chain carries TRBV3-1 and TRBJ1-4, with 8 bases aligning to TRBD1. Germline V gene lookup returns CDR1 LGHDT and CDR2 YNNKEL (reference sequence). With 3 bases clipped from V and 7 bases from J, the junction kept 7 bases outside the gene matches. This CDR3 spans 15 amino acids. The CDR3 spells CASSHVTGVGEKLFF. The DNA for the CDR3 is TGTGCCAGCAGCCACGTGACAGGGGTGGGTGAAAAACTGTTTTTT.